This is a list of T cell receptor beta chains from one sample in a study of T-cell memory formation after mild COVID-19. TCRdb ran MiXCR on the 5' RACE reads and lists one entry per CDR3 protein. The table lists 450,000 to 700,000 distinct CDR3 sequences, roughly 18% of them singletons. Sequencing was carried out using PBMCs or a T cell subset sorted from them (not recorded which). The receptors derive from an adult woman who had mild COVID-19 (a few samples of this study predate the infection). Cell type and time point are not known. Each CDR3 is given with its conserved first and last residue. D genes are given only for firm matches. Size values are once, few and many counts, or a class for expanded clones, and some rows have none.

V gene	D gene	J gene	clone size	CDR3 DNA	CDR3 protein
TRBV29-1	TRBD1	TRBJ2-5	.	TGCAGCGCCCGGGACAGGAGCATACAAGAGACCCAGTACTTC	CSARDRSIQETQYF
TRBV15	TRBD2	TRBJ2-1	.	TGTGCCACCAGTCCGGGACTAGCGGGGGCCAATGAGCAGTTCTTC	CATSPGLAGANEQFF
TRBV20-1	.	TRBJ2-7	.	TGCAGTGCTAGGGTCCCCGGCCGGGACGGATGGAACTACGAGCAGTACTTC	CSARVPGRDGWNYEQYF
TRBV18	.	TRBJ1-5	few	TGTGCCAGCTCACCTGCCGACACAAGCAATCAGCCCCAGCATTTT	CASSPADTSNQPQHF
TRBV10-3	TRBD1	TRBJ2-5	.	TGTGCCATCAGTGCAGACAGGGGGCGAGAGACCCAGTACTTC	CAISADRGRETQYF
TRBV6-2/TRBV6-3	TRBD2	TRBJ2-7	.	TGTGCCAGCAGTTACTCAGCGGGATCTCCCTACGAGCAGTACTTC	CASSYSAGSPYEQYF
TRBV20-1	TRBD1	TRBJ2-7	many	TGCAGTGCTGACCGGGACAGGGCCCCCTACGAGCAGTACTTC	CSADRDRAPYEQYF
TRBV29-1	TRBD1	TRBJ2-7	many	TGCAGCGCGACGACAGGGCCCTACGAGCAGTACTTC	CSATTGPYEQYF
TRBV2	TRBD2	TRBJ2-1	few	TGTGCCAGCCAGACTAGCGGGATTGTCAATGAGCAGTTCTTC	CASQTSGIVNEQFF
TRBV7-8	TRBD2	TRBJ2-3	few	TGTGCCAGCAGCTCCAGCGGGGGGGCTCAAGATACGCAGTATTTT	CASSSSGGAQDTQYF
TRBV6-6	.	TRBJ2-1	.	TGTGCCAGCCGTGACAGAAATGAGCAGTTCTTC	CASRDRNEQFF
TRBV11-2	.	TRBJ2-7	few	TGTGCCAGCAGCTTGGGGGAGGGCGGGGGCTTTTCCTACGAGCAGTACTTC	CASSLGEGGGFSYEQYF
TRBV6-6	TRBD1	TRBJ1-4	few	TGTGCCAGCAGTTACGGGGGATGGCAGGGGGCTGAAAAACTGTTTTTT	CASSYGGWQGAEKLFF
TRBV11-2	TRBD1	TRBJ2-2	.	TGTGCCAGCAGCCTCACCCTTATACAGGGGGAAACCGGGGAGCTGTTTTTT	CASSLTLIQGETGELFF
TRBV10-3	TRBD2	TRBJ2-5	few	TGTGCCATCAGTGAGGGGCTAGCGGGAGTGGAGACCCAGTACTTC	CAISEGLAGVETQYF
TRBV7-4	.	TRBJ2-7	.	TGTGCCAGCAGCACCGATACACGAGACTACGAGCAGTACTTC	CASSTDTRDYEQYF
TRBV20-1	.	TRBJ1-2	.	TGCAGTGCTAGAGTCCCTCCGAGTGGCAGAGGCTACACCTTC	CSARVPPSGRGYTF
TRBV29-1	TRBD1	TRBJ2-5	.	TGCAGCGTTGAAGATCGGGACAGGGGGCTTGGAGAGACCCAGTACTTC	CSVEDRDRGLGETQYF
TRBV7-2	.	TRBJ2-5	.	TGTGCCAGCAGCCCCCAAAGAGGGTCCGAGACCCAGTACTTC	CASSPQRGSETQYF
TRBV9	TRBD1	TRBJ2-3	few	TGTGCCAGCAGCCCAGGGGGACATCAGACCACAGATACGCAGTATTTT	CASSPGGHQTTDTQYF
TRBV19	.	TRBJ1-5	.	TGTGCCAGTAGTAAATCAGGGTCTGGAAATCAGCCCCAGCATTTT	CASSKSGSGNQPQHF
TRBV7-2	.	TRBJ2-6	.	TGTGCCAGCAGCCGCGAAGTCTCTGGGGCCAACGTCCTGACTTTC	CASSREVSGANVLTF
TRBV11-2	.	TRBJ2-3	few	TGTGCCAGCAGCTCCGGACAGATATCACGCACAGATACGCAGTATTTT	CASSSGQISRTDTQYF
TRBV20-1	TRBD1	TRBJ2-7	many	TGCAGTGCCCAAGCCCCGACAGGGATCATCTCCTACGAGCAGTACTTC	CSAQAPTGIISYEQYF
TRBV2	TRBD1	TRBJ1-5	few	TGTGCCAGCAGTGAAGCTGGGGACAGGGCCGGTAATCAGCCCCAGCATTTT	CASSEAGDRAGNQPQHF
TRBV23-1	TRBD1	TRBJ2-5	few	TGCGCCAGCAGTCATAAGGGGGCCCAAGAGACCCAGTACTTC	CASSHKGAQETQYF
TRBV10-3	TRBD1	TRBJ2-1	.	TGTGCCATCAGCGATACAGGGGCCCTAGCCTATGAGCAGTTCTTC	CAISDTGALAYEQFF
TRBV20-1	TRBD2	TRBJ2-1	.	TGCAGTGCTCCCGTAGCGGGAGGGGAGTACAATGAGCAGTTCTTC	CSAPVAGGEYNEQFF
TRBV12-3/TRBV12-4	TRBD2	TRBJ2-7	many	TGTGCCAGCAGTCTAAGACTAGCGGGAGACTACGAGCAGTACTTC	CASSLRLAGDYEQYF
TRBV30	.	TRBJ2-6	.	TGTGCCTGGGGACGGGGTCAAGCCTTCTCTGGGGCCAACGTCCTGACTTTC	CAWGRGQAFSGANVLTF
TRBV6-1	TRBD1	TRBJ1-4	.	TGTGCCAGCAGAGCGCGGGACAGGGGATCTAATGAAAAACTGTTTTTT	CASRARDRGSNEKLFF
TRBV30	.	TRBJ1-3	.	TGTGCCTGGAGTGCTGGGCTTTTAGCTGGAAACACCATATATTTT	CAWSAGLLAGNTIYF
TRBV18	.	TRBJ1-1	.	TGTGCCAGCTCACCTGAGGCGCGCTATGAAGCTTTCTTT	CASSPEARYEAFF
TRBV20-1	.	TRBJ2-7	many	TGCAGTGCTAGAGATCTGGCAGGGAGCTCCTACGAGCAGTACTTC	CSARDLAGSSYEQYF
TRBV4-1	.	TRBJ2-7	.	TGCGCCAGCAGCCAAGATCGAGGGAGCGAGCAGGACTTC	CASSQDRGSEQDF
TRBV3-1	.	TRBJ2-7	many	TGTGCCAGCAGCCGTCAGGGGGGCACCTACGAGCAGTACTTC	CASSRQGGTYEQYF
TRBV6-5	.	TRBJ1-2	few	TGTGCCAGCAGTTACTTGGGGTACTATGGCTACACCTTC	CASSYLGYYGYTF
TRBV7-9	.	TRBJ1-1	few	TGTGCCAGCAGCCCCGGGGGGTTGGACTCGAACACTGAAGCTTTCTTT	CASSPGGLDSNTEAFF
TRBV4-1	.	TRBJ1-2	few	TGCGCCAGCAGCCAAGAGGGCGGCGGAGCCCCTTATGGCTACACCTTC	CASSQEGGGAPYGYTF
TRBV20-1	TRBD2	TRBJ2-3	.	TGCAGTGCTCAACTAGCGGGAGGTTCAGATACGCAGTATTTT	CSAQLAGGSDTQYF
TRBV12-5	TRBD1	TRBJ2-7	.	TGTGCTAGTGGTTTCGTACTACAGGGGAAACCCTACGAGCAGTACTTC	CASGFVLQGKPYEQYF
TRBV5-1	.	TRBJ1-1	few	TGCGCCAGCAGCTTTAGTGGGGAGGGTCCGGGCACTGAAGCTTTCTTT	CASSFSGEGPGTEAFF
TRBV24-1	TRBD1	TRBJ1-5	.	TGTGCCACCGGGACAGGGCCCGTCCCCCAGCATTTT	CATGTGPVPQHF
TRBV7-3	TRBD1	TRBJ2-3	many	TGTGCCAGCAGCTTGACCCGGGACAGGAGCACAGATACGCAGTATTTT	CASSLTRDRSTDTQYF
TRBV12-3/TRBV12-4	TRBD1	TRBJ2-1	.	TGTGCCAGCAGTCGGACAGGGGGTAAGCGAATCAATGAGCAGTTCTTC	CASSRTGGKRINEQFF
TRBV29-1	.	TRBJ2-7	.	TGCAGCGTTGAAGACAACCGGCCGGGATCCTTTACCTACGAGCAGTACTTC	CSVEDNRPGSFTYEQYF
TRBV7-3	.	TRBJ1-1	few	TGTGCCAGCAGCCCCAGTGGGGAGAGCACTGAAGCTTTCTTT	CASSPSGESTEAFF
TRBV7-2	.	TRBJ1-5	few	TGTGCCAGCAGCTTTCCCGGGATCGGCAATCAGCCCCAGCATTTT	CASSFPGIGNQPQHF
TRBV19	.	TRBJ1-1	.	TGTGCCAGTAGTATTCGGGTTAGAATGCTGAACACTGAAGCTTTCTTT	CASSIRVRMLNTEAFF
TRBV5-1	TRBD1	TRBJ2-1	few	TGCGCCAGCAGCTTCATACCGACAGGGAGCTCCTACAATGAGCAGTTCTTC	CASSFIPTGSSYNEQFF
TRBV7-9	TRBD2	TRBJ2-7	medium-sized	TGTGCCAGCAGCGCCCCAGCGGGGGTCGGCGAGCAGTACTTC	CASSAPAGVGEQYF
TRBV30	.	TRBJ1-2	.	TGTGCCTGGAGTGTGGAGGGGCACGCTAACTATGGCTACACCTTC	CAWSVEGHANYGYTF
TRBV11-2	TRBD1	TRBJ2-2	.	TGTGCCAGCAGCCGCTCGGGACAGGGAAGGACCGGGGAGCTGTTTTTT	CASSRSGQGRTGELFF
TRBV12-3/TRBV12-4	.	TRBJ2-7	few	TGTGCCAGCAGTCCTAGGGACAACTCCTACGAGCAGTACTTC	CASSPRDNSYEQYF
TRBV9	.	TRBJ2-5	.	TGTGCCAGCAGCGTAGGTGGGGGGCGGTCGACCCAGTACTTC	CASSVGGGRSTQYF
TRBV7-2	.	TRBJ2-6	few	TGTGCCAGCAACCCCCCACAACGGGGAAGCTCTGGGGCCAACGTCCTGACTTTC	CASNPPQRGSSGANVLTF
TRBV7-2	.	TRBJ2-1	.	TGTGCCAGCAGCTTAGCGAACGCCGGGACTGAGCAGTTCTTC	CASSLANAGTEQFF